The 27 T cell receptor beta chains listed next were all sequenced from one sample in a study of blood T cells in healthy people across ages. With a J-beta primer mix and a sample-barcoded 5' primer, a second PCR ran about 7 to 12 cycles. A single record per CDR3 protein comes from TCRdb applying MiXCR to the 5' RACE reads. The sample shows 600,000 to 800,000 distinct CDR3 sequences, roughly half of them seen only once. Sequenced input: blood. These receptors were obtained from a woman older than 75 in good health.

This clonotype has more than one count but fewer than ten. This chain links TRBV12-3 or TRBV12-4 with TRBJ2-2; TRBD1 agrees at 10 bases. The CDR3 spans 16 residues. J lost 3 bases, V lost 8 bases, and 9 bases had no gene match. The CDR3 nucleotides are TGTGCCAGCCGAAAAGGGGGGACAGGGGACACCGGGGAGCTGTTTTTT. This translates into CASRKGGTGDTGELFF.

The chain carries TRBV3-1 and TRBJ1-4, with TRBD1 identical over 8 bases. The germline CDR1 and CDR2 sequences are LGHDT and YNNKEL (reference sequence). Germline trimming cut 4 bases from V and 0 bases from J; bases unmatched to any gene: 4. CDR3 length: 16 amino acids. CDR3 sequence: CASSPIQGATNEKLFF. CDR3 bases: TGTGCCAGCAGCCCTATACAGGGGGCAACTAATGAAAAACTGTTTTTT.

This chain uses TRBV4-1 with TRBJ2-5; 7 bases are shared with TRBD2. The CDR3 has 14 amino acids. Trimming took 3 bases from V and 11 from J; bases not matched to a gene: 12. Germline CDR1 is MGHRA and CDR2 is YSYEKL. The CDR3 region is CASSHPGLSYEQYF. The DNA of the CDR3 is TGCGCCAGCAGCCACCCGGGACTAAGTTATGAGCAGTACTTC.

Regarding this clonotype: A much larger clone lies a single base off, so this may be a read error. The chain joins TRBV5-1 to TRBJ2-5; 9 nucleotides agree with TRBD2. The CDR3 is made up of 16 amino acids. Germline values: CDR1 SGHRS, CDR2 YFSETQ. J gave up 11 bases and V 1 base, and 15 bases lay outside the gene matches. CDR3 bases: TGCGCCAGCAGCTTGTTAGAGACTAGCGGTTACAATGAGCAGTACTTC. Translated, it gives CASSLLETSGYNEQYF. Variable domain in full (rest from reference TRBV5-1 and TRBJ2-5): KAGVTQTPRYLIKTRGQQVTLSCSPISGHRSVSWYQQTPGQGLQFLFEYFSETQRNKGNFPGRFSGRQFSNSRSEMNVSTLELGDSALYLCASSLLETSGYNEQYFGPGTRLLVL.

In regard to this clonotype: A much larger clone differs by one base, so this may be a read error. This chain uses TRBV29-1 with TRBJ2-1; D is unresolved. Germline V lookup: CDR1 SQVTM, CDR2 ANQGSEA. This CDR3 is built from 10 residues. Trimming left V 7 bases short and J 13 bases short, with 14 bases between. CDR3 in amino acids: CSAFYQTQFF. In nucleotides, the CDR3 is TGCAGCGCTTTTTACCAGACCCAGTTCTTC.

This clonotype came up a few times. This sequence joins TRBV5-1 and TRBJ1-2; D is undetermined. With 0 bases removed from V and 8 bases from J, the gap between germline ends came to 14 bases. This CDR3 spans 14 amino acids. Germline values: CDR1 SGHRS, CDR2 YFSETQ. Here the CDR3 reads CASSLDRTLHGYTF. The DNA of the CDR3 is TGCGCCAGCAGCTTGGACCGGACGCTCCACGGCTACACCTTC.

This clonotype was seen a handful of times. The gene calls are TRBV5-5 and TRBJ2-1; D might be TRBD1 (5 bases). Germline CDR1 is SGHKS and CDR2 is YYEKEE (reference sequence). The CDR3 extends over 13 amino acids. V was pared by 3 bases and J by 10 bases, with 14 bases between. The CDR3 DNA is TGTGCCAGCAGCTCCTTGTGGCAGGGAGAGCAGTTCTTC. It encodes CASSSLWQGEQFF.

This clonotype was counted many times. This chain joins TRBV20-1 and TRBJ2-1; TRBD2 aligns across 10 bases. Germline V gives CDR1 DFQATT, CDR2 SNEGSKA (reference sequence). This CDR3 contains 13 residues. V gave up 4 bases and J gave up 8 bases; unmatched junction bases: 5. As DNA, the CDR3 is TGCAGTGCTACGAGGCTAGCGGGAGATGAGCAGTTCTTC. It encodes CSATRLAGDEQFF.

Concerning this clonotype itself: One end of the junction does not line up with germline, which may come from a read error. This chain uses TRBV20-1 with TRBJ2-5; 9 nucleotides agree with TRBD1. The last part of the DNA fits TRBJ2-7 better; the J call may be wrong. Germline-derived CDR1 and CDR2 are DFQATT and SNEGSKA (reference sequence). This CDR3 has 16 residues. The CDR3 is CSSRGPGQGNPYEQYF. In DNA form, the CDR3 reads TGCAGTTCTAGAGGCCCCGGACAGGGGAATCCCTACGAGCAGTACTTC.

This clonotype showed up just a few times. V is TRBV5-1 and J is TRBJ2-3; TRBD1 aligns across 11 bases. The CDR3 is made up of 16 amino acids. Germline trimming cut 4 bases from V and 5 bases from J; bases unmatched to any gene: 9. The germline gives CDR1 SGHRS, CDR2 YFSETQ. The CDR3 nucleotides are TGCGCCAGCAGCCCGGACAGGGGGCTATTTGGAGATACGCAGTATTTT. This encodes CASSPDRGLFGDTQYF.

This clonotype was counted a few times. The chain has TRBV11-2 and TRBJ2-3; D may be TRBD2 (5 bases). The CDR3 has 14 amino acids. Per germline, CDR1 SGHAT and CDR2 FQNNGV. Trimming stripped 7 bases from V and 0 bases from J, with 11 bases between. As DNA, the CDR3 is TGTGCCAGCAATGGCCGGACTAGCACAGATACGCAGTATTTT. Translated: CASNGRTSTDTQYF.

The chain couples TRBV6-5 to TRBJ2-5, with D unresolved. Deletions cut 5 bases from V and 2 bases from J, with 12 bases between. Germline assignment: CDR1 MNHEY and CDR2 SVGAGI. The CDR3 covers 14 residues. The DNA for the CDR3 is TGTGCCAGCAGTCAGTACACTGGACAAGAGACCCAGTACTTC. Amino acids: CASSQYTGQETQYF.

Regarding this clonotype: Sequence at one end of the junction differs from germline and may be a read error. This sequence joins TRBV9 and TRBJ1-3; TRBD1 matches 8 bases. The CDR3 covers 17 residues. Germline V gene lookup returns CDR1 SGDLS and CDR2 YYNGEE. The CDR3 sequence is CASSPQQGGRTGSTIYF. Written as DNA, the CDR3 is TGTGCCAGCAGCCCCCAACAGGGGGGGAGGACTGGAAGCACCATATATTTT.

The chain joins TRBV18 to TRBJ1-2, with unresolved D. Deletions cut 2 bases from V and 2 bases from J, with 12 bases between. Germline V gene sequence: CDR1 KGHSH, CDR2 LQKENI. The CDR3 runs to 15 residues. The CDR3: CASSPNWAGNYGYTF. The CDR3 DNA reads TGTGCCAGCTCACCAAACTGGGCGGGAAACTATGGCTACACCTTC.

This clonotype was seen many times. The chain recombines TRBV25-1 with TRBJ1-2, with a possible D match to TRBD1 (5 bases). Germline assignment: CDR1 MGHDK and CDR2 SYGVNS. Trimming shortened V by 5 bases and J by 4 bases, and 11 bases separated the two germline ends. This CDR3 comprises 13 residues. The CDR3 sequence: CASSPGGIYGYTF. CDR3 DNA: TGTGCCAGCAGTCCTGGGGGAATCTATGGCTACACCTTC.

The genes are TRBV3-1 and TRBJ2-7; D is uncertain. V lost 2 bases and J 6 bases, leaving 11 bases between the germline ends. Germline CDR1 is LGHDT and CDR2 is YNNKEL (reference sequence). CDR3 length: 13 amino acids. CDR3 sequence reads: CASSQYRVSEQYF. In DNA, the CDR3 is TGTGCCAGCAGCCAATATAGGGTATCCGAGCAGTACTTC.

Many counts were recorded for this clonotype. The gene calls are TRBV6-5 and TRBJ1-5; 9 bases fit TRBD1. Trimming took 2 bases from V and 6 from J; bases not matched to a gene: 5. There are 15 residues in the CDR3. Per the germline V gene, CDR1 is MNHEY and CDR2 is SVGAGI. CDR3 amino acids: CASSYDRGASQPQHF. CDR3 bases: TGTGCCAGCAGTTACGACAGGGGGGCCAGTCAGCCCCAGCATTTT.

This chain connects TRBV7-6 to TRBJ2-1; possible D gene TRBD1, 5 bases. Matching the DNA end better, TRBJ2-7 makes the J call doubtful. The CDR3 has 16 amino acids. Germline V gene data show CDR1 as SGHVS and CDR2 as FNYEAQ. CDR3 DNA: TGTGCCAATTCCACGAGGTCGTCGACAGATTACAATGAGCAGTACTTC. Its protein product is CANSTRSSTDYNEQYF.

About this clonotype itself: This may stem from a read error, because a much larger clone lies one nucleotide away. The chain combines TRBV5-1 with TRBJ2-1; TRBD2 aligns across 13 bases. CDR1 is SGHRS, CDR2 YFSETQ, per germline. The CDR3 length is 16 residues. CDR3 nucleotides: TGCGCCAGCAGGCCCACTAGCGGGAGGGCCTACGATGAGCAGTTCTTC. Amino acid sequence: CASRPTSGRAYDEQFF. The variable domain in full, with the rest retrieved from reference TRBV5-1 and TRBJ2-1, is KAGVTQTPRYLIKTRGQQVTLSCSPISGHRSVSWYQQTPGQGLQFLFEYFSETQRNKGNFPGRFSGRQFSNSRSEMNVSTLELGDSALYLCASRPTSGRAYDEQFFGPGTRLTVL.

This clonotype was picked up many times. The CDR3 loop is CSASPSGSADTQYF. In nucleotides, the CDR3 is TGCAGTGCTAGTCCTAGCGGGAGTGCAGATACGCAGTATTTT. The chain recombines TRBV20-1 with TRBJ2-3; 10 bases map to TRBD2. The CDR3 is 14 residues long. CDR1 and CDR2 (germline): DFQATT, SNEGSKA (reference sequence). V lost 3 bases and J lost 4; bases outside the gene matches: 4.

V gene TRBV5-1 combines with J gene TRBJ1-1; TRBD1 matches at 7 bases. The V gene's germline CDR1 is SGHRS and CDR2 YFSETQ. The V segment lost 1 base and the J segment 3 bases; nucleotides outside the gene matches: 9. This CDR3 has 16 residues. Here the CDR3 DNA reads TGCGCCAGCAGCTTGAGGACAGGAGGGGGACACACTGAAGCTTTCTTT. Protein: CASSLRTGGGHTEAFF.

At least ten counts were recorded for this clonotype. This sequence joins TRBV20-1 and TRBJ2-1; the match to TRBD2 covers 15 bases. V was pared by 0 bases and J by 2 bases, with 5 bases of the junction left unmatched. The CDR3 has 18 amino acids. The V gene's germline CDR1 is DFQATT and CDR2 SNEGSKA (reference sequence). CDR3 coding DNA: TGCAGTGCTAGAGACCTGGGGACTAGCGGGGGGACCTACAATGAGCAGTTCTTC. Protein: CSARDLGTSGGTYNEQFF.

Concerning this clonotype: Given a much more abundant clone one base away, this may be a read error. This CDR3 reads CSAPRLADHNEQFF. The CDR3, as DNA: TGCAGTGCCCCAAGGCTAGCGGACCACAATGAGCAGTTCTTC. The chain links TRBV20-1 to TRBJ2-1; 7 positions agree with TRBD2. The V segment lost 6 bases and the J segment 5 bases; nucleotides outside the gene matches: 10. Germline loops: CDR1 DFQATT, CDR2 SNEGSKA (reference sequence). This CDR3 has 14 amino acids.

The chain recombines TRBV11-2 with TRBJ2-2; D gene ambiguous. Looked up from germline, CDR1 is SGHAT and CDR2 is FQNNGV. The CDR3 extends over 16 amino acids. Trimming removed 6 bases from V and 6 bases from J, with 20 bases in between. The CDR3 here is CASRAWVKAASGELFF. The CDR3 DNA follows: TGTGCCAGCAGGGCGTGGGTCAAGGCGGCGTCCGGGGAGCTGTTTTTT.

The J gene is TRBJ2-5, the V gene TRBV29-1; 7 nucleotides match TRBD2. V was pared by 6 bases and J by 10 bases, with 17 bases of the junction left unmatched. CDR3 length equals 14 residues. The V gene's germline CDR1 is SQVTM and CDR2 ANQGSEA. The CDR3 region has the DNA TGCAGCGTCTTAGCGGGCCAGGTATTTGAGGGCCAGTACTTC. Encoded protein: CSVLAGQVFEGQYF.

This clonotype was seen ten or more times. Written as DNA, the CDR3 is TGTGCCAGCAGCCAAGAGGGCCAGGGAAGGGATGGCTACACCTTC. As protein: CASSQEGQGRDGYTF. The V gene is TRBV4-2, the J gene TRBJ1-2; D possibly corresponds to TRBD1 (5 bases). The CDR3 runs to 15 residues. Trimming took off 0 bases at V and 6 bases at J, with 14 bases between the two ends. Per the germline V gene, CDR1 is LGHNA and CDR2 is YNFKEQ.

V is TRBV7-3 and J is TRBJ2-1; 8 bases match TRBD1. The end of the DNA is better explained by TRBJ2-7, so the J call may be wrong. The CDR3 spans 15 residues. Germline CDR1 reads SGHTA; CDR2 reads FQGTGA. CDR3 sequence: CASSSPGQAYNEQYF. The CDR3 nucleotides read TGTGCCAGCAGCTCCCCGGGACAGGCCTACAATGAGCAGTACTTC.